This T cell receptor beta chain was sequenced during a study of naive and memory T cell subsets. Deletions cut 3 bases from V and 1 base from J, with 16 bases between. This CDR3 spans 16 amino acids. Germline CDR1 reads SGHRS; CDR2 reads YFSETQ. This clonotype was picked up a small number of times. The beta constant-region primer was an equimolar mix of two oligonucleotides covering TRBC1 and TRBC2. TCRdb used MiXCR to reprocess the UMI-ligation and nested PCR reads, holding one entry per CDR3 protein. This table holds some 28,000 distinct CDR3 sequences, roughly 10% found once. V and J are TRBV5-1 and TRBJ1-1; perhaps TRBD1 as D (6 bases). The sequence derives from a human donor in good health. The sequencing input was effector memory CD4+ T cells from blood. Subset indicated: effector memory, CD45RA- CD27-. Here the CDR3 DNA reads TGCGCCAGCAGCTCTTGGGGGGCACGAGGGAACACTGAAGCTTTCTTT. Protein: CASSSWGARGNTEAFF.